The 22 T cell receptor beta chains below come from one sample, sequenced in a study of shared clonotypes between healthy human individuals. CD45RO-negative cells were positively selected for CCR7, leaving out terminally differentiated effector memory CD45RA+ cells. Produced via immunoSEQ multiplex PCR; TCRdb's table is partial and in-frame only. The table includes about 680,000 clones, around 92% detected once. Sequenced input: naive CD8+ T cells sorted from blood. The source of these receptors is a man aged 25 to 40 in good health.

This CDR3 is CASSETSLGETQYF. In DNA, the CDR3 is TGCGCCAGCAGTGAGACTAGCCTAGGGGAGACCCAGTACTTC. The rearrangement uses TRBV10-2 and TRBJ2-5; a weak D match, TRBD2 (6 bases). The CDR3 is 14 amino acids. Germline V gene sequence: CDR1 WSHSY, CDR2 SAAADI. Trimming cost V 2 bases and J 5 bases, with 12 bases left between them.

The rearrangement uses TRBV2 and TRBJ2-7; a weak D match, TRBD1 (6 bases). The CDR3 spans 16 residues. Germline CDR1 reads SNHLY; CDR2 reads FYNNEI. V gave up 4 bases and J gave up 5 bases, with 21 bases separating them. As DNA, the CDR3 is TGTGCCAGCAGTGCAAGCCGGGACAAAAACAAACACGAGCAGTACTTC. This encodes CASSASRDKNKHEQYF. Supplemented by reference TRBV2 and TRBJ2-7, the full variable domain reads EPEVTQTPSHQVTQMGQEVILRCVPISNHLYFYWYRQILGQKVEFLVSFYNNEISEKSEIFDDQFSVERPDGSNFTLKIRSTKLEDSAMYFCASSASRDKNKHEQYFGPGTRLTVT.

V and J are TRBV10-2 and TRBJ2-6, with 11 bases lining up with TRBD2. The CDR3 is 17 amino acids. The germline V gene has CDR1 WSHSY and CDR2 SAAADI. J gave up 0 bases and V 7 bases, and 5 bases lay outside the gene matches. The CDR3 loop is CASNGLAGYSGANVLTF. Written as DNA, the CDR3 is TGCGCCAGCAATGGACTAGCGGGCTACTCTGGGGCCAACGTCCTGACTTTC.

The CDR3 DNA reads as TGTGCCTGGAGTGAGGGAGGTGACTATACGCAGTATTTT. This sequence encodes CAWSEGGDYTQYF. This chain links TRBV30 with TRBJ2-3; tentatively, D is TRBD2 (6 bases). CDR3 length: 13 residues. CDR1 and CDR2 from the germline V gene are GTSNPN and SVGIG (reference sequence). Trimming pared 1 base from V and 7 bases from J, leaving 12 bases between.

The rearrangement uses TRBV4-3 and TRBJ2-3; D is ambiguous. Trimming shortened V by 0 bases and J by 0 bases, and 10 bases separated the two germline ends. The CDR3 totals 16 residues. CDR1 is LGHNA and CDR2 is YSLEER in the germline V gene. CDR3 DNA: TGCGCCAGCAGCCAAGATCGTGTGGTGAGCACAGATACGCAGTATTTT. This codes for CASSQDRVVSTDTQYF.

This clone was seen a few times. The chain carries TRBV2 and TRBJ1-5; weak D call: TRBD1 (5 bases). Trimming removed 2 bases at V and 3 bases at J, with 8 bases between. CDR3 length: 14 amino acids. Germline loops: CDR1 SNHLY, CDR2 FYNNEI. The CDR3 DNA sequence: TGTGCCAGCAGTGAATCGGGACCCAATCAGCCCCAGCATTTT. This encodes CASSESGPNQPQHF.

This chain uses TRBV5-6 with TRBJ2-7; D is possibly TRBD1 (6 bases). The CDR3 length is 13 residues. Germline V CDR1 and CDR2: SGHDT, YYEEEE. Trimming stripped 5 bases from V and 6 bases from J, with 15 bases between. CDR3 coding DNA: TGTGCCAGCAGAGGATCCAGGGGTCGCGAGCAGTACTTC. Translation: CASRGSRGREQYF.

With respect to this clone: The sample holds other DNA sequences that translate to the same CDR3. The chain carries TRBV19 and TRBJ2-7; 14 nucleotides line up with TRBD2. Germline V gene lookup returns CDR1 LNHDA and CDR2 SQIVND (reference sequence). This CDR3 spans 14 amino acids. With V trimmed by 5 bases and J by 4 bases, 1 base remained unmatched. CDR3 residues: CASSGTSGSYEQYF. The DNA for the CDR3 is TGTGCCAGTAGTGGGACTAGCGGGAGTTACGAGCAGTACTTC. The complete variable domain, with remaining parts taken from reference TRBV19 and TRBJ2-7, reads DGGITQSPKYLFRKEGQNVTLSCEQNLNHDAMYWYRQDPGQGLRLIYYSQIVNDFQKGDIAEGYSVSREKKESFPLTVTSAQKNPTAFYLCASSGTSGSYEQYFGPGTRLTVT.

The chain carries TRBV29-1 and TRBJ2-5; 10 nucleotides line up with TRBD1. Germline values: CDR1 SQVTM, CDR2 ANQGSEA. The ends lost 1 base at V and 5 bases at J; junction bases unmatched: 1. The CDR3 runs 13 residues. The CDR3 here is CSVEGGQGETQYF. The CDR3 bases are TGCAGCGTTGAAGGGGGACAGGGGGAGACCCAGTACTTC.

This clone was detected once. The J gene is TRBJ2-5, the V gene TRBV7-9, with D possibly TRBD1 on 6 matching bases. Trimming pared 3 bases from V and 0 bases from J, leaving 8 bases between. This CDR3 is built from 14 residues. Germline V CDR1 and CDR2: SEHNR, FQNEAQ (reference sequence). The CDR3 loop is CASSLRQDQETQYF. The CDR3 DNA follows: TGTGCCAGCAGCTTGCGACAGGACCAAGAGACCCAGTACTTC. The whole variable domain, filled in from reference TRBV7-9 and TRBJ2-5, reads DTGVSQNPRHKITKRGQNVTFRCDPISEHNRLYWYRQTLGQGPEFLTYFQNEAQLEKSRLLSDRFSAERPKGSFSTLEIQRTEQGDSAMYLCASSLRQDQETQYFGPGTRLLVL.

This chain joins TRBV28 and TRBJ2-1; the D is unclear. Trimming took off 2 bases at V and 10 bases at J, with 12 bases between the two ends. This CDR3 is 13 amino acids long. Germline values: CDR1 MDHEN, CDR2 SYDVKM. The CDR3 protein is CASSLGRRWEQFF. CDR3 coding DNA: TGTGCCAGCAGTTTAGGCAGACGATGGGAGCAGTTCTTC. The full variable domain, rest sourced from reference TRBV28 and TRBJ2-1, is DVKVTQSSRYLVKRTGEKVFLECVQDMDHENMFWYRQDPGLGLRLIYFSYDVKMKEKGDIPEGYSVSREKKERFSLILESASTNQTSMYLCASSLGRRWEQFFGPGTRLTVL.

J is TRBJ2-7 and V is TRBV4-1; 12 bases align to TRBD2. Losses at the gene ends were 2 bases for V and 7 bases for J; bases not matched to a gene: 3. This CDR3 has 14 amino acids. Germline lookup yields CDR1 MGHRA and CDR2 YSYEKL. CDR3 sequence (DNA): TGCGCCAGCAGCCAACTAGCGGGAGGGCTAGAGCAGTACTTC. It codes for CASSQLAGGLEQYF.

The table lists this clone with a count of one. The chain employs TRBV13 and TRBJ2-7, with D hard to call. This CDR3 spans 14 amino acids. Germline V gene data show CDR1 as PRHDT and CDR2 as FYEKMQ (reference sequence). Trimming stripped 0 bases from V and 3 bases from J, with 9 bases between. The CDR3 is CASSLGLVFYEQYF. The CDR3 DNA reads as TGTGCCAGCAGCTTAGGGTTAGTCTTCTACGAGCAGTACTTC.

Of note for this clone: Other DNA sequences in this sample translate to the same CDR3. The chain joins TRBV15 to TRBJ2-3; D not certain. The CDR3 runs to 13 residues. Germline V gene data show CDR1 as LNHNV and CDR2 as YYDKDF (reference sequence). With 1 base removed from V and 6 bases from J, the gap between germline ends came to 8 bases. The CDR3 DNA sequence: TGTGCCACCAGCAGAGGAGTAGATGATACGCAGTATTTT. Its translation: CATSRGVDDTQYF.

The chain joins TRBV7-9 to TRBJ2-1; TRBD2 matches at 8 bases. CDR3 length: 18 residues. Germline V lookup: CDR1 SEHNR, CDR2 FQNEAQ (reference sequence). Losses at the gene ends were 4 bases for V and 9 bases for J; bases not matched to a gene: 20. In DNA, the CDR3 is TGTGCCAGCAGCTCCTCAAACGCTCCGGGACTAGGGTTCGGTGAGCAGTTCTTC. This translates into CASSSSNAPGLGFGEQFF.

The rearrangement joins TRBV11-2 to TRBJ1-2; possibly TRBD1 for D (6 bases). In germline, CDR1 is SGHAT, CDR2 FQNNGV. The V end lost 5 bases, the J end lost 3 bases, and 22 bases lay between the germline ends. CDR3 size: 17 residues. CDR3 nucleotide sequence: TGTGCCAGCAGCCCAAAGGTCCAGGGGTCAGTTTACTATGGCTACACCTTC. It encodes CASSPKVQGSVYYGYTF. Variable domain in full (rest from reference TRBV11-2 and TRBJ1-2): EAGVAQSPRYKIIEKRQSVAFWCNPISGHATLYWYQQILGQGPKLLIQFQNNGVVDDSQLPKDRFSAERLKGVDSTLKIQPAKLEDSAVYLCASSPKVQGSVYYGYTFGSGTRLTVV.

V usage is TRBV2 and J usage is TRBJ2-1, with 15 bases lining up with TRBD2. The V gene end was trimmed by 5 bases and the J gene end by 7 bases; junction bases not matched to a gene: 6. CDR3 length: 16 amino acids. Looked up from germline, CDR1 is SNHLY and CDR2 is FYNNEI. The CDR3 sequence is CASSRTSGRGLNEQFF. The CDR3 DNA follows: TGTGCCAGCAGTAGGACTAGCGGGAGGGGGTTGAATGAGCAGTTCTTC.

The chain carries TRBV7-9 and TRBJ1-2; tentative D call: TRBD1 (5 bases). V was pared by 1 base and J by 4 bases, with 13 bases between. The CDR3 runs to 15 residues. Germline V gives CDR1 SEHNR, CDR2 FQNEAQ (reference sequence). CDR3 in amino acids: CASSLGGSNFYGYTF. The DNA for the CDR3 is TGTGCCAGCAGCTTAGGGGGGAGTAATTTCTATGGCTACACCTTC.

CDR3 loop: CAWSEWGDQPQHF. CDR3 sequence (DNA): TGTGCCTGGAGTGAGTGGGGAGACCAGCCCCAGCATTTT. V and J are TRBV30 and TRBJ1-5; no firm D call. Trimming shortened V by 1 base and J by 7 bases, and 11 bases separated the two germline ends. CDR3 size: 13 residues. Germline CDR1 and CDR2: GTSNPN and SVGIG (reference sequence).

The V call is TRBV18, the J call TRBJ2-7; D is possibly TRBD2 (6 bases). Trimming removed 0 bases at V and 0 bases at J, with 12 bases between. Germline CDR1 and CDR2: KGHSH and LQKENI. CDR3 size: 16 residues. The CDR3: CASSPPRDSNSYEQYF. CDR3 sequence (DNA): TGTGCCAGCTCACCACCTCGGGACTCAAACTCCTACGAGCAGTACTTC.

The chain combines TRBV10-2 with TRBJ2-1; TRBD2 is a possible D gene (5 bases). Trimming shortened V by 7 bases and J by 10 bases, and 14 bases separated the two germline ends. The CDR3 consists of 12 residues. Germline CDR1 reads WSHSY; CDR2 reads SAAADI. The CDR3 loop is CASNGLGLEQFF. DNA of the CDR3: TGCGCCAGCAATGGACTCGGTTTGGAGCAGTTCTTC.

The chain carries TRBV5-5 and TRBJ2-3; D remains ambiguous. Germline V lookup: CDR1 SGHKS, CDR2 YYEKEE (reference sequence). V lost 1 base to trimming and J lost 0 bases, with 12 bases between them. The CDR3 contains 16 residues. The CDR3 loop is CASSLRVAASTDTQYF. CDR3 nucleotide sequence: TGTGCCAGCAGCTTGCGGGTAGCTGCAAGCACAGATACGCAGTATTTT.